This entry concerns a single T cell receptor beta chain. The antigen remains undetermined. The record originates from a study of identical twins. Study-wide findings and caveats: Those out-of-frame alpha sequences shared by twins showed an excess of low generation probability. Conclusions relied on cross-sectional statistical analysis, not following the same donors. Recombination models fit unrelated individuals' TCR alpha sharing but underestimated twins'.

In TCRdb, the 5' RACE reads were re-called with MiXCR into one record per CDR3 protein. The sample gives approximately 590,000 distinct CDR3 sequences, roughly 9.9% of which show up once; roughly 3% is in the top ten. These data also featured in a second study, about yellow fever vaccine responses in identical twins.

This TCR came from a woman between 18 and 30 years old in good health. Specimen: PBMCs.

The CDR3 DNA reads TGTGCCAGCAGTTCCAGGGCCGGATCTGGAAACACCATATATTTT. Translated: CASSSRAGSGNTIYF. The rearrangement joins TRBV6-5 to TRBJ1-3; D is perhaps TRBD1 (5 bases). Trimming left V 4 bases short and J 1 base short, with 11 bases between. Germline assignment: CDR1 MNHEY and CDR2 SVGAGI. This CDR3 spans 15 amino acids.